This T cell receptor (beta chain) was sequenced during a study of blood T cell repertoires in COVID-19. The table came from immunoSEQ multiplex PCR; TCRdb's copy has only in-frame clones and leaves some out. The data hold about 440,000 clones, with approximately 90% observed a single time. Germline CDR1 is SGHRS and CDR2 is YFSETQ. The CDR3 totals 13 residues. V lost 6 bases, J lost 1 base, and 10 bases lay in between. The count of this clone is one. The TCR was taken from a woman aged 25 to 45 with acute or convalescent COVID-19. The chain carries TRBV5-1 and TRBJ2-5; a possible D gene is TRBD2 (5 bases). The sequenced sample consisted of peripheral blood. CDR3 nucleotide sequence: TGCGCCAGCATGGGAGACCGCCAAGAGACCCAGTACTTC. Translated: CASMGDRQETQYF.